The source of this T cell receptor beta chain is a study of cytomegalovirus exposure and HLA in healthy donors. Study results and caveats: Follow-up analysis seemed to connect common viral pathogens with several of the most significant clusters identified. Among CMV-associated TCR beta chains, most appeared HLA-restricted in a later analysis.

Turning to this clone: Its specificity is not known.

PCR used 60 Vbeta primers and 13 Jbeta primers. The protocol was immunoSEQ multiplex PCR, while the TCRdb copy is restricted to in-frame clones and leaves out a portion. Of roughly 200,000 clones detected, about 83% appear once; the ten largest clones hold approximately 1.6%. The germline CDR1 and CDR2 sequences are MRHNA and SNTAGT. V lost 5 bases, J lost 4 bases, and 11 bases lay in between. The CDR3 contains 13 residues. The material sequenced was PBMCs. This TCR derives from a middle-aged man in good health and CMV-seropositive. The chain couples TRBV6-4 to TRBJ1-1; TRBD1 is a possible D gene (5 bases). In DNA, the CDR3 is TGTGCCAGCAGTTTTACGGGGGGCACTGAAGCTTTCTTT. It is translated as CASSFTGGTEAFF.